This paragraph reports one T cell receptor beta chain. No antigen is known for it. Germline lookup yields CDR1 WSHSY and CDR2 SAAADI. V lost 0 bases to trimming and J lost 1 base, with 19 bases between them. CDR3 length: 19 residues. This sample stems from a study of cytotoxic CD8 clonotypes in ibrutinib-treated CLL. Data came from immunoSEQ multiplex PCR; TCRdb stores just in-frame clones and leaves some out. The sample includes hundreds of thousands of clones, 67% of them seen just once. Study observations and caveats: Patients had baseline clonality above age-matched healthy donors, and this clonality moved with circulating CD8+ T-cell counts. Higher clonality was seen at ibrutinib response and a return toward baseline at progression.

Here the sequenced sample was PBMCs, taken after 36 months of ibrutinib treatment. The rearrangement uses TRBV10-2 and TRBJ2-4; D perhaps matches TRBD1 (6 bases). This TCR came from a human donor with chronic lymphocytic leukemia. The CDR3 DNA sequence: TGCGCCAGCAGTGAGTCTATTTCAGGGGCCCAGGTGGCCAAAAACATTCAGTACTTC. Protein sequence: CASSESISGAQVAKNIQYF.